This TCR beta chain was retrieved from a study of CD8 T cells in Susac syndrome. With random hexamers, roughly 0.45 to 1 ug RNA was reverse transcribed. Multiplex PCR with immunoSEQ amplified the TCR beta CDR3 across 54 Vbeta and 13 Jbeta. TCRdb reanalysed the immunoSEQ multiplex PCR reads using MiXCR and keeps one entry per CDR3 protein. The repertoire holds approximately 140,000 distinct CDR3 sequences, with 94% as singletons. The authors sequenced TCR beta from blood CD8+ and CD4+ T cells. While serving as controls, healthy donors were matched for age and sex. In contrast to the negatively isolated CD8+ and CD4+ T cells, TEMRA cells were FACS-enriched. Sequencing used CD8+ T cells from PBMCs. The TCR originated in a human donor in good health.

As DNA, the CDR3 is TGTGCCAGCAGCTTAGTCGGGGAGGGGAAAAATGAGCAGTTCTTC. The encoded protein is CASSLVGEGKNEQFF. The chain has TRBV7-8 and TRBJ2-1; TRBD2 matches at 7 bases. V dropped 1 base and J dropped 7; count of bases not matched to a gene: 7. Germline V CDR1 and CDR2: SGHVS, FQNEAQ. The CDR3 runs 15 residues.